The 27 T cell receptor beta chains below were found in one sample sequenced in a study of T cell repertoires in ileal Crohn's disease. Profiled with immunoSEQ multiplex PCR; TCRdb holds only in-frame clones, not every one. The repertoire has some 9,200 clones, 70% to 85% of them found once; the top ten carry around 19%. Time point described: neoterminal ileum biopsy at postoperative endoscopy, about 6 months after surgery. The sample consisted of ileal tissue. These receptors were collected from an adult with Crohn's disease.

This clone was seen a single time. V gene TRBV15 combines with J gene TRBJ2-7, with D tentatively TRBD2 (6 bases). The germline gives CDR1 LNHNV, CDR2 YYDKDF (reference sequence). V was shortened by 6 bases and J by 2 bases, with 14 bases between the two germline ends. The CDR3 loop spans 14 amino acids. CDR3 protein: CATSSRGIPYEQYF. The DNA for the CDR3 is TGTGCCACCAGTAGCCGGGGGATCCCCTACGAGCAGTACTTC.

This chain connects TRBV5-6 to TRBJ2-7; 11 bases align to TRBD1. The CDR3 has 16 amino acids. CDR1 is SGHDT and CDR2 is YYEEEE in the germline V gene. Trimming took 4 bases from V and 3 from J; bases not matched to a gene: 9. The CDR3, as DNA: TGTGCCAGCAGCGAAGGACAGGGGGCGACGGACTACGAGCAGTACTTC. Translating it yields CASSEGQGATDYEQYF.

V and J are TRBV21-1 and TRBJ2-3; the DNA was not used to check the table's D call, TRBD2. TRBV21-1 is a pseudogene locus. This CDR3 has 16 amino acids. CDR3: CASSKVRAGETDTQYF. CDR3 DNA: TGTGCCAGCAGCAAAGTAAGGGCGGGAGAGACAGATACGCAGTATTTT.

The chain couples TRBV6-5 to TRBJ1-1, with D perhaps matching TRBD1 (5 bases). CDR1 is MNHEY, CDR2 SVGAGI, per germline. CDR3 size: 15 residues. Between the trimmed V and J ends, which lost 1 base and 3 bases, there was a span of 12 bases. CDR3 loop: CASSYYGLQDTEAFF. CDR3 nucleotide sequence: TGTGCCAGCAGTTACTACGGCCTACAGGACACTGAAGCTTTCTTT.

The CDR3 DNA sequence: TGTGCCAGCAGCCCAACACAGGGGACGGGTTACGAGCAGTACTTC. Residues: CASSPTQGTGYEQYF. The V and J genes are TRBV4-2 and TRBJ2-7; 7 bases line up with TRBD1. The junction had 10 bases not matched to a gene; V was cut back by 4 bases and J by 4 bases. Germline CDR1 reads LGHNA; CDR2 reads YNFKEQ. This CDR3 contains 15 residues.

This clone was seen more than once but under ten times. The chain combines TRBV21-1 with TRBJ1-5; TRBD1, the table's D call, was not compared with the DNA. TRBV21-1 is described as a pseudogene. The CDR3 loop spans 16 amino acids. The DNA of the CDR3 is TGTGCCAGCAGCAAAGGACAGGGCGGGCAGCGGCAGCCCCAGCATTTT. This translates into CASSKGQGGQRQPQHF.

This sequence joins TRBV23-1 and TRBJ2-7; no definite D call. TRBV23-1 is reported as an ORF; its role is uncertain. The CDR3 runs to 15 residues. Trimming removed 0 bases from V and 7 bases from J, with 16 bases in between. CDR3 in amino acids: CASSQSLTRPREQYF. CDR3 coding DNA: TGCGCCAGCAGTCAATCTCTTACCCGCCCCCGGGAGCAGTACTTC.

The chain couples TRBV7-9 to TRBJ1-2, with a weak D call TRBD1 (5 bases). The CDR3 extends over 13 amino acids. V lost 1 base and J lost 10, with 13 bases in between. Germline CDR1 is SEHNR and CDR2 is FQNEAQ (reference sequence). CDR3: CASSLGTTEAYTF. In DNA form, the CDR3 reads TGTGCCAGCAGCTTAGGGACGACAGAGGCCTACACCTTC.

Here the CDR3 reads CASSSQVLPGTDTQYF. The CDR3 bases are TGCGCCAGCAGCTCACAGGTTCTTCCCGGCACAGATACGCAGTATTTT. The chain employs TRBV5-1 and TRBJ2-3; TRBD1 might be the D (5 bases). CDR1 and CDR2 from the germline V gene are SGHRS and YFSETQ. There are 16 residues in the CDR3. Trimming pared 3 bases from V and 1 base from J, leaving 15 bases between.

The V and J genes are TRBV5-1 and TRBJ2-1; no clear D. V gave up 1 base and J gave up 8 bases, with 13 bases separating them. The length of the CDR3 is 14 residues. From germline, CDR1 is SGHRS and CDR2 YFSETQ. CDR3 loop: CASSLTGPLDEQFF. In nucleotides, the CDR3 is TGCGCCAGCAGCTTGACCGGTCCCCTGGATGAGCAGTTCTTC.

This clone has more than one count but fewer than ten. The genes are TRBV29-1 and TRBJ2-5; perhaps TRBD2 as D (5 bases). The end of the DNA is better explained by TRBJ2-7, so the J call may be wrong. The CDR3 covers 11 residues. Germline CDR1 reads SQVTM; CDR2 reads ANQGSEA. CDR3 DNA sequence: TGCGGCGCTGAACTAGACTACGAGCAGTACTTC. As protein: CGAELDYEQYF.

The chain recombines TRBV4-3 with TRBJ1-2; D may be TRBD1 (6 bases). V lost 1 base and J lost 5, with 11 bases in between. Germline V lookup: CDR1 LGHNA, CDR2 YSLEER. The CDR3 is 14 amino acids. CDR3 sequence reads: CASSQGGQRYGYTF. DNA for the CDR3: TGCGCCAGCAGCCAAGGTGGACAGCGATATGGCTACACCTTC.

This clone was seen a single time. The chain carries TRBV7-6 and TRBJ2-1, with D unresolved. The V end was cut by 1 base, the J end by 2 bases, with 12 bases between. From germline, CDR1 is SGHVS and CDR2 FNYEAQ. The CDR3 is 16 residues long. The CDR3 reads CASSLVPSGPYNEQFF. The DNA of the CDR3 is TGTGCCAGCAGCTTAGTCCCCTCTGGCCCCTACAATGAGCAGTTCTTC.

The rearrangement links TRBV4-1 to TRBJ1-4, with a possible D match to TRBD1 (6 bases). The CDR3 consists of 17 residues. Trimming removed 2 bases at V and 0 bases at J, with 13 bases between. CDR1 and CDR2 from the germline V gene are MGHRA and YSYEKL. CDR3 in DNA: TGCGCCAGCAGCCAACAGGGGACCGGAGCAACTAATGAAAAACTGTTTTTT. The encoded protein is CASSQQGTGATNEKLFF.

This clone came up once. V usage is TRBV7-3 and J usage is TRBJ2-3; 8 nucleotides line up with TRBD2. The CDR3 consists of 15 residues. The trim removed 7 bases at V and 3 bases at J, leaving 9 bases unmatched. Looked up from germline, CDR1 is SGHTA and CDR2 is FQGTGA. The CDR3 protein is CASNTNTGGTDTQYF. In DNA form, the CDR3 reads TGTGCCAGCAATACGAATACGGGGGGGACAGATACGCAGTATTTT.

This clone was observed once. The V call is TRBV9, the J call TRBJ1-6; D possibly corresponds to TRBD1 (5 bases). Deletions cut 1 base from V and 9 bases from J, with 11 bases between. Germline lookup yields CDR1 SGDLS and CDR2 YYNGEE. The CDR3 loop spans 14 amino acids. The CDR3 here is CASSVSGDGSPLHF. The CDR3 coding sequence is TGTGCCAGCAGCGTATCGGGGGACGGTTCACCCCTCCACTTT.

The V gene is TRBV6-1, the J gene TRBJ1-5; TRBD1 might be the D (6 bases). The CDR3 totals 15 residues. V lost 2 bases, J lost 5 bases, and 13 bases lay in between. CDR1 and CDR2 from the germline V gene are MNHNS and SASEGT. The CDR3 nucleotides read TGTGCCAGCAGTGAACGGACAGACCCGTATCAGCCCCAGCATTTT. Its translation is CASSERTDPYQPQHF.

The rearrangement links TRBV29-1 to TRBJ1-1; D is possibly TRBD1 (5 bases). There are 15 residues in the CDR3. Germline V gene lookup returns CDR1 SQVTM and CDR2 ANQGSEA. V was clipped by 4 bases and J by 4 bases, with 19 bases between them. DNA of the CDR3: TGCAGCGTTGTTCCGGGACTTACCGCGGCCACTGAAGCTTTCTTT. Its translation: CSVVPGLTAATEAFF. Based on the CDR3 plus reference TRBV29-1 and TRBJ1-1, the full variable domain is SAVISQKPSRDICQRGTSLTIQCQVDSQVTMMFWYRQQPGQSLTLIATANQGSEATYESGFVIDKFPISRPNLTFSTLTVSNMSPEDSSIYLCSVVPGLTAATEAFFGQGTRLTVV.

The CDR3 nucleotides are TGTGCCAGCAGTCCCCGGACTAGCGGGGTCCAAGAGACCCAGTACTTC. Its protein product is CASSPRTSGVQETQYF. The chain joins TRBV7-9 to TRBJ2-5, with TRBD2 matching over 12 bases. CDR1 and CDR2 (germline): SEHNR, FQNEAQ (reference sequence). This CDR3 contains 16 residues. Losses at the gene ends were 6 bases for V and 1 base for J; bases not matched to a gene: 6.

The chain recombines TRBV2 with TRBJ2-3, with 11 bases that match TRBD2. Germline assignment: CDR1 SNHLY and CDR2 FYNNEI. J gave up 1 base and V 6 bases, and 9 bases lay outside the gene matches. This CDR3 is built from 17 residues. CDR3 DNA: TGTGCCAGCAGCGAACTAGCGGGAGCGACCCGCACAGATACGCAGTATTTT. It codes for CASSELAGATRTDTQYF.

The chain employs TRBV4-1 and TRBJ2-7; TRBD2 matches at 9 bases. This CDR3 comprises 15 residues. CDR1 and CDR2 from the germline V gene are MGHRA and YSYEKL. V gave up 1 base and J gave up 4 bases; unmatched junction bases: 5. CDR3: CASSQVAGAKYEQYF. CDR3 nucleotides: TGCGCCAGCAGCCAAGTAGCGGGAGCTAAATACGAGCAGTACTTC.

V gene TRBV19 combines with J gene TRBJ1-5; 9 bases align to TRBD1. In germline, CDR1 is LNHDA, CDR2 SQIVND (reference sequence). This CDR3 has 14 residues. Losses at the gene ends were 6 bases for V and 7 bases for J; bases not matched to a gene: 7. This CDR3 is CASRHTGGRQPQHF. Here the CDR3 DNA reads TGTGCCAGTAGGCATACAGGGGGCAGGCAGCCCCAGCATTTT.

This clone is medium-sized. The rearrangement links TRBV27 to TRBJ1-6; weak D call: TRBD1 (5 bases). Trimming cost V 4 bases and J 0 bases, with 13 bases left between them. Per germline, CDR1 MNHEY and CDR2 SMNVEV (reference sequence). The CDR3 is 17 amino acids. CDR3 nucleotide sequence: TGTGCCAGCAGTTATAACGGGGGGAGCTCCTATAATTCACCCCTCCACTTT. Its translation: CASSYNGGSSYNSPLHF.

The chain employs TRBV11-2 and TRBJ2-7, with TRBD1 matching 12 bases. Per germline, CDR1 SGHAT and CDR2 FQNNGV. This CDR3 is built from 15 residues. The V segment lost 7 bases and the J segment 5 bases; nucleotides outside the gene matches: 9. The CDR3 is CASTLRGTGGDEQYF. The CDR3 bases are TGTGCCAGCACCCTTCGCGGGACAGGGGGCGACGAGCAGTACTTC.

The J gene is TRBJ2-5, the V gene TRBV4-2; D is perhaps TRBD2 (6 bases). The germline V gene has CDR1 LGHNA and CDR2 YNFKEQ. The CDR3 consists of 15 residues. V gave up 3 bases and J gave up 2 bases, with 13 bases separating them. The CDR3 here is CASSQARAGQETQYF. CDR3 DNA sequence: TGTGCCAGCAGCCAGGCCCGGGCGGGGCAAGAGACCCAGTACTTC.

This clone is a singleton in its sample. This CDR3 reads CASSEGAGGEWGYTF. DNA for the CDR3: TGTGCCAGCAGTGAAGGGGCAGGGGGCGAATGGGGCTACACCTTC. The V and J genes are TRBV6-1 and TRBJ1-2; 8 nucleotides agree with TRBD1. Germline trimming cut 1 base from V and 8 bases from J; bases unmatched to any gene: 9. This CDR3 comprises 15 residues. Germline loops: CDR1 MNHNS, CDR2 SASEGT.

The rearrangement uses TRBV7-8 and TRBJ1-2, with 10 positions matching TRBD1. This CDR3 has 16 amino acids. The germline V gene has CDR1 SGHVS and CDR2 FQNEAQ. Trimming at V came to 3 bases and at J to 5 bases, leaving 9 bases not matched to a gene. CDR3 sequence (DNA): TGTGCCAGCAGCTTGGACAGGGGGAAGGGACCTTATGGCTACACCTTC. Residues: CASSLDRGKGPYGYTF.